A single sample is the source of the 11 T cell receptor beta chains below, sequenced in a study of spatial heterogeneity in lung cancer. TCRdb used MiXCR to reprocess the 5' RACE reads, holding one entry per CDR3 protein. The sample has 20,000 to 25,000 distinct CDR3 sequences; around 3.2% are singletons. The time point here: sample taken at primary tumor resection. This specimen was PBMCs, taken at surgery. These receptors all come from a female donor with early-stage non-small cell lung cancer.

This clonotype was observed many times. The J gene is TRBJ1-1, the V gene TRBV20-1; D remains unclear. Germline V CDR1 and CDR2: DFQATT, SNEGSKA (reference sequence). CDR3 length equals 14 residues. Trimming pared 3 bases from V and 0 bases from J, leaving 11 bases between. The DNA of the CDR3 is TGCAGTGCTAGGGGTGATACACTGAACACTGAAGCTTTCTTT. This codes for CSARGDTLNTEAFF.

At least ten counts were recorded for this clonotype. This chain joins TRBV3-1 and TRBJ1-1, with D maybe TRBD1 (5 bases). The CDR3 sequence is 13 residues long. Trimming removed 4 bases at V and 6 bases at J, with 12 bases between. Germline V CDR1 and CDR2: LGHDT, YNNKEL (reference sequence). This CDR3 is CASSPGTPAEAFF. The CDR3, as DNA: TGTGCCAGCAGCCCGGGGACCCCTGCTGAAGCTTTCTTT.

This clonotype was seen ten or more times. The rearrangement uses TRBV28 and TRBJ2-1, with D tentatively TRBD1 (6 bases). The CDR3 consists of 16 residues. The germline V and J ends were trimmed by 2 bases and 8 bases, with 19 bases remaining between them. Germline lookup yields CDR1 MDHEN and CDR2 SYDVKM. In nucleotides, the CDR3 is TGTGCCAGCAGTTTACCCGACAGGAGCTTTAGTGATGAGCAGTTCTTC. Its translation: CASSLPDRSFSDEQFF.

This clonotype was picked up many times. For the CDR3, the DNA is TGTGCCAGCAGCTTCTTTACCACTGAAGCTTTCTTT. This sequence encodes CASSFFTTEAFF. The chain has TRBV7-2 and TRBJ1-1; D ambiguous. The germline V gene encodes CDR1 SGHTA and CDR2 FQGNSA. Trimming stripped 3 bases from V and 4 bases from J, with 6 bases between. The CDR3 covers 12 residues.

There are many counts of this clonotype. The V call is TRBV10-3, the J call TRBJ1-6; no clear D gene. The V and J ends lost 2 bases and 4 bases respectively, with 12 bases between them. Germline V gene lookup returns CDR1 ENHRY and CDR2 SYGVKD. The CDR3 has 16 residues. In DNA, the CDR3 is TGTGCCATCAGTGAGGGGGAGGCTGGATATAATTCACCCCTCCACTTT. Protein product: CAISEGEAGYNSPLHF.

In regard to this clonotype: A much larger clone is a single base away; this may be a read error. The chain joins TRBV7-9 to TRBJ2-3, with TRBD1 matching over 7 bases. The CDR3 runs 16 residues. The V gene end was trimmed by 3 bases and the J gene end by 2 bases; junction bases not matched to a gene: 8. The germline V gene has CDR1 SEHNR and CDR2 FQNEAQ (reference sequence). CDR3 in DNA: TGTGCCAGCAGCTTTCCGGGACAGACAGTCACAGATACGCAGTATTTT. This sequence encodes CASSFPGQTVTDTQYF.

At least ten counts were recorded for this clonotype. The rearrangement joins TRBV4-2 to TRBJ1-2, with D tentatively TRBD1 (5 bases). The V and J ends lost 0 bases and 8 bases respectively, with 13 bases between them. Germline CDR1 and CDR2: LGHNA and YNFKEQ. The length of the CDR3 is 14 residues. Here the CDR3 DNA reads TGTGCCAGCAGCCAAGATCGGGACCCTTTCGGCTACACCTTC. Protein: CASSQDRDPFGYTF.

This clonotype was detected ten times or more. This chain links TRBV25-1 with TRBJ2-7; 11 bases are shared with TRBD2. The V and J ends lost 3 bases and 2 bases, in that order; junction bases with no gene match: 15. This CDR3 contains 19 residues. Germline assignment: CDR1 MGHDK and CDR2 SYGVNS. Here the CDR3 reads CASSDVLLAGVLGPYEQYF. In nucleotides, the CDR3 is TGTGCCAGCAGTGATGTGCTACTAGCGGGAGTTTTAGGTCCCTACGAGCAGTACTTC.

The chain combines TRBV6-1 with TRBJ2-5; 8 bases line up with TRBD1. The CDR3 is made up of 16 amino acids. J was trimmed by 1 base and V by 3 bases; bases with no gene match: 7. Germline values: CDR1 MNHNS, CDR2 SASEGT. The chain's CDR3 is CASSDDRGGLQETQYF. CDR3 bases: TGTGCCAGCAGTGATGACAGGGGCGGCCTCCAAGAGACCCAGTACTTC.

This clonotype was found many times. The chain carries TRBV7-9 and TRBJ1-1, with D unclear. V lost 3 bases and J lost 1, with 6 bases in between. The CDR3 totals 13 residues. Per germline, CDR1 SEHNR and CDR2 FQNEAQ (reference sequence). The CDR3 region is CASSFSANTEAFF. Here the CDR3 DNA reads TGTGCCAGCAGCTTCTCGGCGAACACTGAAGCTTTCTTT.

Points on this clonotype: With a much larger clone just one base away, this may be a read error. The chain combines TRBV10-2 with TRBJ2-1, with 9 positions matching TRBD1. The J call may not be correct, given that the DNA end is closer to TRBJ2-7. CDR3 length: 14 residues. Germline assignment: CDR1 WSHSY and CDR2 SAAADI. The CDR3 loop is CASRDRGTNNEQYF. The CDR3 DNA follows: TGCGCCAGCAGAGACAGGGGGACGAACAATGAGCAGTACTTC.